The present T cell receptor beta chain was sequenced within a study of T cells in Graves' hyperthyroidism and ophthalmopathy. Across the study: Peripheral blood was secured at the point of initial diagnosis, before any treatment.

Investigators excluded patients with uncontrolled infection, other autoimmune disease, pregnancy or lactation. This sample holds PBMCs from roughly 10 ml fresh peripheral blood. There were TCR beta CDR3 regions amplified from RNA transcripts. HTBI primers drove first-round RT-PCR of the TCR CDR3. Each CDR3 protein is one row after TCRdb ran MiXCR on the multiplex PCR reads. The sample yields approximately 300,000 distinct CDR3 sequences, about a sixth seen once. Study-wide points: The model foresaw ophthalmopathy a median 6.5 months prior to onset.

Germline CDR1 is SEHNR and CDR2 is FQNEAQ (reference sequence). The CDR3 sequence is 14 residues long. V was shortened by 1 base and J by 2 bases, with 7 bases between the two germline ends. This clonotype was detected ten times or more. The antigen remains undetermined. The receptor was derived from a woman aged 55-70 years with Graves' ophthalmopathy. V is TRBV7-9 and J is TRBJ2-3, with a tentative D call TRBD2 (6 bases). Sequenced material: blood. DNA for the CDR3: TGTGCCAGCAGCTTAGGGACTACCACAGATACGCAGTATTTT. Amino acids: CASSLGTTTDTQYF.